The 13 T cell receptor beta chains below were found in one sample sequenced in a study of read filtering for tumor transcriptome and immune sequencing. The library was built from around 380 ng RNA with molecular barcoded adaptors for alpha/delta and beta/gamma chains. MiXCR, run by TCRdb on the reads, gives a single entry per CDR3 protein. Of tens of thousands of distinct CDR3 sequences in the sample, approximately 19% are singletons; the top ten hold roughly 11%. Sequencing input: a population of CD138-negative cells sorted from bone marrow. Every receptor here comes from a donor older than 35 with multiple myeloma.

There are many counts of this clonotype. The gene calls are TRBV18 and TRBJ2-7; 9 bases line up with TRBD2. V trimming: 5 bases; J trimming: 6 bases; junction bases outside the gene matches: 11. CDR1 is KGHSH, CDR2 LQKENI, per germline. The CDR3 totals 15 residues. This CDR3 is CASSISGRPFREQYF. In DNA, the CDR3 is TGTGCCAGCTCAATCAGCGGGAGGCCGTTCCGCGAGCAGTACTTC.

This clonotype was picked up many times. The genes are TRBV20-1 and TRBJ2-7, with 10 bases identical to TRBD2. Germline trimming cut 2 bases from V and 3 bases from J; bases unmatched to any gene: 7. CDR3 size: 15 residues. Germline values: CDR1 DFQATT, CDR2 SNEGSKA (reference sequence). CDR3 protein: CSARLPSGSVYEQYF. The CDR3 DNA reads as TGCAGTGCTAGACTACCTAGCGGGAGTGTCTACGAGCAGTACTTC.

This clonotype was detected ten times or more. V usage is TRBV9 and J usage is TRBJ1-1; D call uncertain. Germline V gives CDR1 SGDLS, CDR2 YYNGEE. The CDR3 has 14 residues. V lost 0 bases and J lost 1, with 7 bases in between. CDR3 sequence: CASSVAGGNTEAFF. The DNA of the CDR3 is TGTGCCAGCAGCGTAGCTGGAGGGAACACTGAAGCTTTCTTT.

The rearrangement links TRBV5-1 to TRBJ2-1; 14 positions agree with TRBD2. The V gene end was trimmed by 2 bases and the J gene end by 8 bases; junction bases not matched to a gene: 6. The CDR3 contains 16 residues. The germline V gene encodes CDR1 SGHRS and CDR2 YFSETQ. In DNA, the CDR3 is TGCGCCAGCAGCTTAACCGGGACTAGCGGGAGTCATGAGCAGTTCTTC. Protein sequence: CASSLTGTSGSHEQFF.

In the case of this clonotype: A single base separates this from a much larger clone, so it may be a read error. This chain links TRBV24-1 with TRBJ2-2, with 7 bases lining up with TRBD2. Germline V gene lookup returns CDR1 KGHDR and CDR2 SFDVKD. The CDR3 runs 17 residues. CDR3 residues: CATSDFGGRENTGGLFF. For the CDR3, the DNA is TGTGCCACCAGTGATTTTGGGGGGAGGGAGAACACCGGGGGGCTGTTTTTT.

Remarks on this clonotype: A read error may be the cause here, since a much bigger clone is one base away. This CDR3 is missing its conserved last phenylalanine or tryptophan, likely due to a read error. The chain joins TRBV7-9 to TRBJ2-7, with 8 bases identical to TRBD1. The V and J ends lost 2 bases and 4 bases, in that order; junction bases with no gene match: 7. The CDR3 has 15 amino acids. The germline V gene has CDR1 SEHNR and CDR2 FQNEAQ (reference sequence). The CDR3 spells CASSLNGQGAYEQYL. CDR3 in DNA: TGTGCCAGCAGCTTAAATGGCCAGGGGGCGTACGAGCAGTACCTC.

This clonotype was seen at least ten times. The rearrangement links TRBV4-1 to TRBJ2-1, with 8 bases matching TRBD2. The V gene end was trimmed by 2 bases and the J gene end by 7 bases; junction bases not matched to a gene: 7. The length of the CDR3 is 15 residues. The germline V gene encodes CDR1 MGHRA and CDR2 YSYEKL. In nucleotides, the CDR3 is TGCGCCAGCAGCCAACGGAGCGGGAGAGGGAATGAGCAGTTCTTC. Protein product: CASSQRSGRGNEQFF.

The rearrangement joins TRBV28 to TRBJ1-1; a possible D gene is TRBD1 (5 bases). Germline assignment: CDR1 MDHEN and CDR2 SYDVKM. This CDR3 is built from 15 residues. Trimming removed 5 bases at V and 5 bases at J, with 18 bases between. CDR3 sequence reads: CASSPATVMRTEAFF. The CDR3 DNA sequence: TGTGCCAGCAGTCCCGCGACAGTTATGAGGACTGAAGCTTTCTTT.

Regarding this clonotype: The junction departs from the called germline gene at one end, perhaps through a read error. The DNA for the CDR3 is TGCGCCAGCAGCTTAGGGCCAGATGCGCAGTATTTT. This translates into CASSLGPDAQYF. The chain couples TRBV7-2 to TRBJ2-3; D gene uncertain. In germline, CDR1 is SGHTA, CDR2 FQGNSA. The CDR3 contains 12 residues.

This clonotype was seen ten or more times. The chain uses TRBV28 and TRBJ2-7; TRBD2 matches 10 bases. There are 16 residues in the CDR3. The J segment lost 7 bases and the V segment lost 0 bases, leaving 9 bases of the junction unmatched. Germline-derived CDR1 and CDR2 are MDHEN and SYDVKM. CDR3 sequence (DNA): TGTGCCAGCAGTTTATGGCCGGCTAGCGGGGGCCGGGAGCAGTACTTC. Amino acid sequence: CASSLWPASGGREQYF.

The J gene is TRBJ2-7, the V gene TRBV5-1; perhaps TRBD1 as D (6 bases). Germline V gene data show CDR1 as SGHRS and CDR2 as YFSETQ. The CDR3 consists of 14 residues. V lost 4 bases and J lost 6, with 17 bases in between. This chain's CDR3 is CASSGGLPAGEQYF. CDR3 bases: TGCGCCAGCAGCGGGGGCCTTCCGGCGGGCGAGCAGTACTTC.

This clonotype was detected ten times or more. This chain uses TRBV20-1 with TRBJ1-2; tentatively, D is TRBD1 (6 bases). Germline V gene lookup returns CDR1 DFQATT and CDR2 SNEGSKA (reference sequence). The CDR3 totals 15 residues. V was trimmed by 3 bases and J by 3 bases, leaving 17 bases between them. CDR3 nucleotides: TGCAGTGCTAGCTTCCCGACGGCAGGGGACTATGGCTACACCTTC. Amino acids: CSASFPTAGDYGYTF.

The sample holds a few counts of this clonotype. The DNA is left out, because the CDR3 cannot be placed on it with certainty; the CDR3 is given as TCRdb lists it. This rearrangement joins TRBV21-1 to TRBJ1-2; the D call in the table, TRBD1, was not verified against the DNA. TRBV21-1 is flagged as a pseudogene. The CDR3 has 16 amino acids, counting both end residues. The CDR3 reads CASPYFGQGSLYGYTF.